Below are 25 T cell receptor beta chains sequenced from a single sample in a study of monozygotic twins with inflammatory bowel disease. No DNA is given; TCRdb re-called the 5' RACE reads and lists each CDR3 protein once. The sample data list a few hundred thousand distinct CDR3 sequences. The sequenced material came from blood. These receptors all stem from a human donor with ulcerative colitis or Crohn's disease, or a healthy co-twin of an affected twin (not recorded which).

This chain connects TRBV12-3 or TRBV12-4 to TRBJ2-1; lacking DNA, the TRBD2 call made by TCRdb goes unchecked. The CDR3 is made up of 14 amino acids. The CDR3 loop is CASSIDSSVNEQFF.

The chain is built from TRBV15 and TRBJ2-6; the TCRdb call, TRBD1, lacks DNA for checking. The CDR3 extends over 16 amino acids. The germline V gene encodes CDR1 LNHNV and CDR2 YYDKDF (reference sequence). The CDR3 protein is CATTDRENSGANVLTF. The full variable domain, its missing parts supplied by reference TRBV15 and TRBJ2-6, is DAMVIQNPRYQVTQFGKPVTLSCSQTLNHNVMYWYQQKSSQAPKLLFHYYDKDFNNEADTPDNFQSRRPNTSFCFLDIRSPGLGDTAMYLCATTDRENSGANVLTFGAGSRLTVL.

The rearrangement joins TRBV7-3 to TRBJ2-1; TCRdb names TRBD1, which stays unverified in the absence of DNA. There are 14 residues in the CDR3. CDR1 is SGHTA, CDR2 FQGTGA, per germline. CDR3 protein: CASSLVSGYNEQFF.

J is TRBJ2-5 and V is TRBV4-2; the TCRdb D gene call, TRBD1, has no DNA to confirm it. This CDR3 region has 16 residues. Germline V lookup: CDR1 LGHNA, CDR2 YNFKEQ. This CDR3 is CASSQDRAGRQETQYF.

The chain uses TRBV5-1 and TRBJ1-4. There are 13 residues in the CDR3. Germline loops: CDR1 SGHRS, CDR2 YFSETQ. Here the CDR3 reads CASSLGVNEKLFF.

The chain has TRBV20-1 and TRBJ1-1. Germline loops: CDR1 DFQATT, CDR2 SNEGSKA (reference sequence). The CDR3 is 12 residues long. The chain's CDR3 is CSALLLNTEAFF.

The V gene is TRBV2, the J gene TRBJ2-7. Germline V lookup: CDR1 SNHLY, CDR2 FYNNEI. The CDR3 has 14 residues. The CDR3 here is CASSDGGPAYEQYF. The variable domain in full, completed from reference TRBV2 and TRBJ2-7, reads EPEVTQTPSHQVTQMGQEVILRCVPISNHLYFYWYRQILGQKVEFLVSFYNNEISEKSEIFDDQFSVERPDGSNFTLKIRSTKLEDSAMYFCASSDGGPAYEQYFGPGTRLTVT.

The V and J genes are TRBV5-4 and TRBJ1-5; there is no DNA to check the TCRdb D call of TRBD1. Germline V gene data show CDR1 as SGHNT and CDR2 as YYREEE (reference sequence). This CDR3 region has 14 residues. The CDR3 loop reads CASSYDRGDQPQHF.

This chain uses TRBV12-3 or TRBV12-4 with TRBJ2-5. The CDR3 consists of 13 residues. The CDR3 protein is CASSLSAQETQYF.

The chain employs TRBV6-2 or TRBV6-3 and TRBJ2-7; the D gene TCRdb calls, TRBD2, cannot be checked with no DNA. The CDR3 is 13 residues long. Germline V CDR1 and CDR2: MNHEY, SVGEGT. The CDR3 sequence is CASARTFTYEQYF.

This chain joins TRBV7-2 and TRBJ1-5; TCRdb calls TRBD1, which cannot be checked without DNA. The length of the CDR3 is 16 residues. The germline V gene encodes CDR1 SGHTA and CDR2 FQGNSA. CDR3 amino acids: CASSLNTGGIGQPQHF.

V usage is TRBV6-2 or TRBV6-3 and J usage is TRBJ1-4; TCRdb reports TRBD1, a call that lacks DNA to check it against. The CDR3 is 16 residues long. The germline CDR1 and CDR2 sequences are MNHEY and SVGEGT. CDR3 sequence: CASRPRQGGHHEKLFF.

This sequence joins TRBV7-9 and TRBJ2-3; TCRdb selects TRBD1, and the lack of DNA leaves this call unchecked. Germline V gene lookup returns CDR1 SEHNR and CDR2 FQNEAQ (reference sequence). The CDR3 consists of 17 residues. This chain's CDR3 is CASSLVWGQRSTDTQYF.

This sequence joins TRBV7-9 and TRBJ1-4; TCRdb lists TRBD1, though no DNA is available to test this call. Germline V gene data show CDR1 as SEHNR and CDR2 as FQNEAQ (reference sequence). The CDR3 covers 15 residues. The CDR3 here is CASSTIQGAGEKLFF.

V usage is TRBV2 and J usage is TRBJ1-5; TCRdb calls TRBD1, which cannot be checked without DNA. The CDR3 consists of 15 residues. CDR1 SNHLY and CDR2 FYNNEI come from the germline V gene. CDR3 sequence reads: CASLIGRGSNQPQHF.

The rearrangement links TRBV7-9 to TRBJ2-1; TCRdb reports TRBD1, a call that lacks DNA to check it against. CDR1 and CDR2 (germline): SEHNR, FQNEAQ (reference sequence). This CDR3 has 15 amino acids. This chain's CDR3 is CASSLQGGVYNEQFF.

J is TRBJ2-3 and V is TRBV12-3 or TRBV12-4; TCRdb's D call, TRBD1, is unchecked because there is no DNA. This CDR3 is built from 14 residues. The CDR3 loop is CASSLGTPSDTQYF.

The CDR3 is CSAWGTALTYEQYF. This chain joins TRBV20-1 and TRBJ2-7; TCRdb proposes TRBD1, but this gene call is untestable without DNA. This CDR3 has 14 amino acids. Germline CDR1 is DFQATT and CDR2 is SNEGSKA (reference sequence).

This chain connects TRBV12-3 or TRBV12-4 to TRBJ2-7; TCRdb lists TRBD1, though no DNA is available to test this call. The CDR3 has 16 residues. The CDR3 reads CASSTGTGGPLYEQYF.

The chain couples TRBV6-4 to TRBJ1-2. The CDR3 contains 17 residues. Germline CDR1 is MRHNA and CDR2 is SNTAGT. The CDR3 loop is CASSESRLSGISYGYTF.

This sequence joins TRBV6-2 or TRBV6-3 and TRBJ1-5; TCRdb's D gene call, TRBD1, goes unchecked for lack of DNA. This CDR3 is 18 amino acids long. Germline assignment: CDR1 MNHEY and CDR2 SVGEGT. This CDR3 reads CASSYMGSSRGPNQPQHF.

The rearrangement joins TRBV7-2 to TRBJ1-1; TCRdb gives TRBD1 as the D gene, but with no DNA this cannot be confirmed. The V gene's germline CDR1 is SGHTA and CDR2 FQGNSA. The CDR3 runs to 17 residues. This CDR3 is CASSPSAGGELNTEAFF.

The genes are TRBV18 and TRBJ2-5; TCRdb lists TRBD1, though no DNA is available to test this call. CDR3 size: 14 residues. CDR1 and CDR2 from the germline V gene are KGHSH and LQKENI. CDR3 amino acids: CASSPTGPQETQYF. Full variable domain (outside the CDR3, taken from reference TRBV18 and TRBJ2-5): NAGVMQNPRHLVRRRGQEARLRCSPMKGHSHVYWYRQLPEEGLKFMVYLQKENIIDESGMPKERFSAEFPKEGPSILRIQQVVRGDSAAYFCASSPTGPQETQYFGPGTRLLVL.

V is TRBV29-1 and J is TRBJ2-7; the TCRdb call, TRBD2, lacks DNA for checking. This CDR3 has 18 amino acids. CDR1 and CDR2 (germline): SQVTM, ANQGSEA. This CDR3 is CSVTRRSGGVLGRYEQYF.

The chain uses TRBV24-1 and TRBJ2-2. CDR1 KGHDR and CDR2 SFDVKD come from the germline V gene. The CDR3 is 11 amino acids. The CDR3 protein is CATSVGGELFF.